Each of the 11 T cell receptor beta chains below was sequenced from the same sample in a study of blood T cell repertoires in COVID-19. Generated by immunoSEQ multiplex PCR, the TCRdb table keeps only in-frame clones and is missing some. The sample lists around 200,000 clones; 78% were seen once. Material: peripheral blood. The receptors stem from a woman older than 75 with active or convalescent COVID-19.

The chain uses TRBV3-1 (or the pseudogene TRBV3-2) and TRBJ2-1, with D tentatively TRBD1 (6 bases). Trimming pared 4 bases from V and 7 bases from J, leaving 26 bases between. CDR3 length equals 18 residues. The germline V gene has CDR1 LGHDT and CDR2 YNNKEL (reference sequence). Here the CDR3 reads CASSPYFDRRRNKNEQFF. Here the CDR3 DNA reads TGTGCCAGCAGCCCCTACTTTGACAGGCGGAGAAACAAGAATGAGCAGTTCTTC.

This clone came up a few times. The V and J genes are TRBV3-1 (or the pseudogene TRBV3-2) and TRBJ2-5; 9 bases map to TRBD2. The CDR3 is made up of 15 amino acids. The germline CDR1 and CDR2 sequences are LGHDT and YNNKEL (reference sequence). The trim removed 4 bases at V and 6 bases at J, leaving 9 bases unmatched. This CDR3 is CASSPVAGGQKTQYF. In DNA form, the CDR3 reads TGTGCCAGCAGCCCCGTGGCGGGGGGGCAGAAGACCCAGTACTTC.

The table lists this clone with a count of one. The DNA for the CDR3 is TGCGCCAGCAGCTTACAGGGTGAAACTAATGAAAAACTGTTTTTT. Encoded protein: CASSLQGETNEKLFF. The V call is TRBV5-1, the J call TRBJ1-4, with a possible D match to TRBD1 (6 bases). The CDR3 is made up of 15 amino acids. Germline CDR1 reads SGHRS; CDR2 reads YFSETQ. V dropped 2 bases and J dropped 1 base, with 9 bases sitting between them.

This rearrangement joins TRBV2 to TRBJ1-6, with 8 bases lining up with TRBD1. The CDR3 runs to 15 residues. Germline V lookup: CDR1 SNHLY, CDR2 FYNNEI. The J segment lost 9 bases and the V segment lost 1 base, leaving 5 bases of the junction unmatched. The CDR3 reads CASSEGQGWISPLHF. The CDR3 DNA reads as TGTGCCAGCAGTGAAGGACAGGGGTGGATTTCACCCCTCCACTTT.

The chain links TRBV28 to TRBJ1-3; 7 bases are shared with TRBD1. This CDR3 is 14 amino acids long. Germline-derived CDR1 and CDR2 are MDHEN and SYDVKM. Unmatched junction bases numbered 2, after V lost 6 bases and J lost 0 bases. CDR3 DNA sequence: TGTGCCAGCAGCCCAGGGGGCTCTGGAAACACCATATATTTT. This codes for CASSPGGSGNTIYF.

The chain links TRBV9 to TRBJ2-7; D gene uncertain. V was pared by 3 bases and J by 0 bases, with 16 bases between. The CDR3 runs 16 residues. CDR1 and CDR2 from the germline V gene are SGDLS and YYNGEE. The CDR3 loop is CASSDSPSPLSYEQYF. The CDR3 DNA sequence: TGTGCCAGCAGCGATTCTCCCTCCCCCCTCTCCTACGAGCAGTACTTC. Filled out from reference TRBV9 and TRBJ2-7, the complete variable domain reads DSGVTQTPKHLITATGQRVTLRCSPRSGDLSVYWYQQSLDQGLQFLIQYYNGEERAKGNILERFSAQQFPDLHSELNLSSLELGDSALYFCASSDSPSPLSYEQYFGPGTRLTVT.

J is TRBJ2-5 and V is TRBV9; 7 nucleotides match TRBD2. The V and J ends lost 7 bases and 5 bases, in that order; junction bases with no gene match: 11. This CDR3 spans 14 amino acids. Germline V gives CDR1 SGDLS, CDR2 YYNGEE. CDR3 sequence: CASWVGGGGETQYF. Here the CDR3 DNA reads TGTGCCAGCTGGGTTGGGGGGGGTGGGGAGACCCAGTACTTC.

The chain combines TRBV28 with TRBJ1-2; perhaps TRBD1 as D (5 bases). The V end lost 6 bases, the J end lost 3 bases, and 14 bases lay between the germline ends. The germline CDR1 and CDR2 sequences are MDHEN and SYDVKM. There are 14 residues in the CDR3. Written as DNA, the CDR3 is TGTGCCAGCAGCCCGACCGGGGGGTACTATGGCTACACCTTC. The encoded protein is CASSPTGGYYGYTF.

This clone was counted only a few times. The chain carries TRBV5-5 and TRBJ2-7; no firm D call. The V and J ends lost 2 bases and 0 bases respectively, with 9 bases between them. The CDR3 consists of 14 residues. The germline V gene encodes CDR1 SGHKS and CDR2 YYEKEE (reference sequence). CDR3 DNA sequence: TGTGCCAGCAGCTTAACAGCCGCCTCCTACGAGCAGTACTTC. It yields the protein CASSLTAASYEQYF.

This chain connects TRBV5-5 to TRBJ2-7; 7 bases map to TRBD1. The V and J ends lost 0 bases and 6 bases, in that order; junction bases with no gene match: 9. This CDR3 is built from 15 residues. Germline assignment: CDR1 SGHKS and CDR2 YYEKEE (reference sequence). The CDR3 DNA follows: TGTGCCAGCAGCTTGGCGGCGCAGGGGGTGTCCGAGCAGTACTTC. Translated: CASSLAAQGVSEQYF.

This chain connects TRBV10-2 to TRBJ2-7; 9 positions agree with TRBD1. Germline loops: CDR1 WSHSY, CDR2 SAAADI. The junction had 1 base not matched to a gene; V was cut back by 6 bases and J by 1 base. The CDR3 runs to 13 residues. CDR3 nucleotide sequence: TGCGCCAGCAGACAGGGGGCTTCCTACGAGCAGTACTTC. The encoded protein is CASRQGASYEQYF.